The source of this T cell receptor beta chain is a study of T cells after yellow fever vaccination. The CDR3 sequence is 14 residues long. The V and J ends lost 4 bases and 11 bases, in that order; junction bases with no gene match: 15. Germline CDR1 and CDR2: SGHKS and YYEKEE (reference sequence). Study-level points and caveats: Though weaker, the secondary response peaked faster, on day 5 versus 15. Abundant bulk-derived clonotypes could contaminate FACS-sorted repertoires.

This clonotype occurred a few times. The antigen is unknown. The study made its TCR cDNA through 5'RACE template switching. That step introduced a universal primer site along with UMIs. TCRdb itself ran the 5' RACE reads through MiXCR, one entry per CDR3 protein. The sample has approximately 550,000 distinct CDR3 sequences, roughly 14% seen once; the top ten hold 11% to 15%. The chain carries TRBV5-5 and TRBJ2-7; 7 bases map to TRBD1. This TCR was recovered from a man in his thirties or forties who received the YFV17D yellow fever vaccine. The starting material was PBMCs, obtained on the day of the yellow fever booster vaccination. CDR3 region: CASSLIITGVHEYF. CDR3 sequence (DNA): TGTGCCAGCAGCCTTATTATTACAGGGGTGCATGAGTACTTC.